The 22 T cell receptor beta chains below were found in one sample sequenced in a study of monozygotic twins with inflammatory bowel disease. Reprocessing the 5' RACE reads, TCRdb reports a single entry for every CDR3 protein and omits DNA. The sample shows approximately 400,000 distinct CDR3 sequences, and under 3% sits with its ten largest clones. Sequenced input: blood. These receptors originate from a human donor with ulcerative colitis or Crohn's disease, or a healthy co-twin of an affected twin (not recorded which).

The rearrangement joins TRBV7-9 to TRBJ2-3. Per the germline V gene, CDR1 is SEHNR and CDR2 is FQNEAQ (reference sequence). The CDR3 spans 16 residues. The CDR3 loop is CASSGLSRSPTDTQYF.

The chain combines TRBV29-1 with TRBJ2-1. Germline lookup yields CDR1 SQVTM and CDR2 ANQGSEA. This CDR3 contains 11 residues. This CDR3 is CSVASAAEQFF.

The gene calls are TRBV19 and TRBJ2-1; the D call of TRBD1 rests on TCRdb alone, since no DNA is present to check it. Germline V gene data show CDR1 as LNHDA and CDR2 as SQIVND (reference sequence). There are 16 residues in the CDR3. The CDR3 is CASSIGGPLTYNEQFF.

CDR3 loop: CATTRGGEGEQFF. V and J are TRBV15 and TRBJ2-1; TCRdb's assignment of TRBD1 cannot be checked, as there is no DNA. The CDR3 sequence is 13 residues long. Germline assignment: CDR1 LNHNV and CDR2 YYDKDF (reference sequence).

This chain joins TRBV27 and TRBJ2-3; TCRdb's D call, TRBD2, is unchecked because there is no DNA. Germline assignment: CDR1 MNHEY and CDR2 SMNVEV (reference sequence). The CDR3 is 14 residues long. The CDR3 sequence is CASSPGLHTDTQYF.

The chain combines TRBV6-2 or TRBV6-3 with TRBJ2-7; as DNA is missing, the TRBD2 call by TCRdb cannot be tested. CDR1 and CDR2 (germline): MNHEY, SVGEGT. CDR3 length: 15 amino acids. Here the CDR3 reads CASSPAAEVLRGQYF.

The chain couples TRBV7-9 to TRBJ1-2. CDR3 size: 13 residues. Germline CDR1 is SEHNR and CDR2 is FQNEAQ (reference sequence). This chain's CDR3 is CASSDQPGIGYTF.

The chain has TRBV6-5 and TRBJ1-6. Germline V lookup: CDR1 MNHEY, CDR2 SVGAGI. CDR3 length: 18 amino acids. CDR3 in amino acids: CASSYGIRGSSYNSPLHF.

The chain employs TRBV15 and TRBJ2-5; TCRdb's D call, TRBD2, is unchecked because there is no DNA. Germline loops: CDR1 LNHNV, CDR2 YYDKDF (reference sequence). There are 14 residues in the CDR3. The chain's CDR3 is CATSSKLVDETQYF.

The rearrangement uses TRBV10-3 and TRBJ2-1; there is no DNA to check the TCRdb D call of TRBD2. The germline V gene encodes CDR1 ENHRY and CDR2 SYGVKD. CDR3 length: 13 amino acids. CDR3 amino acids: CAITGGRAGEQFF.

The CDR3: CASSPGQVSNQPQHF. V and J are TRBV6-1 and TRBJ1-5; the D gene TCRdb calls, TRBD1, cannot be checked with no DNA. The CDR3 has 15 residues. Germline CDR1 MNHNS, CDR2 SASEGT.

This chain links TRBV6-1 with TRBJ1-1; TCRdb reports TRBD1, a call that lacks DNA to check it against. The CDR3 totals 17 residues. Germline V gene lookup returns CDR1 MNHNS and CDR2 SASEGT. The CDR3 spells CASRFGGQGAWGTEAFF.

The CDR3: CASSLNPAISGNTIYF. The rearrangement uses TRBV28 and TRBJ1-3. This CDR3 contains 16 residues. Germline assignment: CDR1 MDHEN and CDR2 SYDVKM.

The rearrangement uses TRBV7-2 and TRBJ2-2. This CDR3 has 15 amino acids. Germline CDR1 reads SGHTA; CDR2 reads FQGNSA. CDR3 sequence reads: CASSLASLNTGELFF.

This rearrangement joins TRBV9 to TRBJ1-6; TCRdb reports TRBD1, a call that lacks DNA to check it against. The CDR3 spans 13 residues. The germline V gene encodes CDR1 SGDLS and CDR2 YYNGEE. The CDR3 protein is CASSRQTNSPLHF.

V is TRBV12-3 or TRBV12-4 and J is TRBJ1-2; TCRdb picks TRBD1, but there is no DNA to check that call. The CDR3 covers 15 residues. The CDR3 loop is CASSLGQGNFYGYTF.

The chain has TRBV5-1 and TRBJ2-1; TCRdb outputs TRBD1, but without DNA this stays unchecked. Germline CDR1 is SGHRS and CDR2 is YFSETQ. CDR3 size: 13 residues. CDR3 loop: CASSLQVGDEQFF.

The chain links TRBV13 to TRBJ2-7; the D call of TRBD2 rests on TCRdb alone, since no DNA is present to check it. Germline CDR1 is PRHDT and CDR2 is FYEKMQ (reference sequence). The CDR3 is made up of 13 amino acids. CDR3 loop: CASSPTFRGQQYF.

The rearrangement joins TRBV12-3 or TRBV12-4 to TRBJ2-1; with no DNA, the TCRdb D assignment of TRBD2 cannot be verified. The CDR3 totals 15 residues. CDR3 loop: CASSLREGAYNEQFF.

The V and J genes are TRBV6-5 and TRBJ1-2; there is no DNA to check the TCRdb D call of TRBD1. The CDR3 is 16 residues long. Germline V gene sequence: CDR1 MNHEY, CDR2 SVGAGI. The chain's CDR3 is CASSYPLTTGKLGYTF.

This chain joins TRBV5-1 and TRBJ2-3; with no DNA, the TCRdb D assignment of TRBD1 cannot be verified. Germline CDR1 and CDR2: SGHRS and YFSETQ. CDR3 length equals 17 residues. The CDR3 reads CASSSQTGGAVTDTQYF.

This CDR3 is CASSFFGTGAYEQYF. The V call is TRBV7-9, the J call TRBJ2-7; the D call of TRBD1 rests on TCRdb alone, since no DNA is present to check it. In germline, CDR1 is SEHNR, CDR2 FQNEAQ (reference sequence). This CDR3 comprises 15 residues. Variable domain in full (rest from reference TRBV7-9 and TRBJ2-7): DTGVSQNPRHKITKRGQNVTFRCDPISEHNRLYWYRQTLGQGPEFLTYFQNEAQLEKSRLLSDRFSAERPKGSFSTLEIQRTEQGDSAMYLCASSFFGTGAYEQYFGPGTRLTVT.